What follows describes a single T cell receptor beta chain. The data were obtained in a study of blood T cell repertoires in COVID-19. Across the study: Recovered status applied to Cohort 3 donors who had two consecutive negative PCRs. It also applied to those with clearance or with symptom resolution. T cells, B-cell-depleted T cells, or PBMCs provided the cDNA or gDNA that served as material. Samples came from the United States, Italy and Spain, spanning acute and convalescent COVID-19.

Some clones are missing from TCRdb's copy, which holds only in-frame ones; the method was immunoSEQ multiplex PCR. Of 250,000 to 300,000 clones in the sample, 88% are singletons; the top ten hold approximately 2%. The junction had 9 bases not matched to a gene; V was cut back by 2 bases and J by 5 bases. The CDR3 runs to 15 residues. Germline V gives CDR1 SGHAT, CDR2 FQNNGV. Participants, roughly 18 to 90 years old, spanned 25 or so US areas. This receptor was obtained from a woman in her sixties or seventies in a cohort exposed to, infected with or recovered from COVID-19 (not recorded which). V usage is TRBV11-2 and J usage is TRBJ2-7; 7 nucleotides agree with TRBD2. Sequenced: PBMCs or T cells enriched from blood (not recorded which). The CDR3, as DNA: TGTGCCAGCAGCTTAAGTCCGCGGGAGATCGACGAGCAGTACTTC. Encoded protein: CASSLSPREIDEQYF.